The sequence of this TCR beta chain was determined in a study of PD-1 blockade in classical Hodgkin lymphoma. Germline V gene data show CDR1 as SEHNR and CDR2 as FQNEAQ (reference sequence). The V end lost 2 bases, the J end lost 6 bases, and 8 bases lay between the germline ends. This CDR3 spans 12 amino acids. Assay: immunoSEQ multiplex PCR; the TCRdb copy retains only in-frame clones and omits some. The table shows around 93,000 clones, with around 80% occurring only once. Regarding time point: cycle 4 day 1 (C4D1), after 5 to 7 weeks of nivolumab. Autologous stem cell transplantation was followed by relapse in every patient, and brentuximab vedotin exposure varied. Patients showed best responses of complete response, partial response or progressive disease.

The TCR originated in a human donor with classical Hodgkin lymphoma. The material was peripheral blood mononuclear cells (PBMCs), obtained before the fourth cycle of nivolumab. V and J are TRBV7-9 and TRBJ2-7, with a tentative D call TRBD1 (6 bases). CDR3 sequence reads: CASSLLGGEQYF. CDR3 DNA sequence: TGTGCCAGCAGCTTACTAGGGGGCGAGCAGTACTTC.